What follows describes a single T cell receptor (beta chain). Those enrolled in Seattle joined during active infection and were followed longitudinally afterward. The source of the sample is a study of blood T cell repertoires in COVID-19. TCRdb's copy holds only in-frame clones and misses some; the assay was immunoSEQ multiplex PCR. This table holds 70,000 to 100,000 clones, around 85% found once. V lost 0 bases and J lost 3, with 7 bases in between. The germline gives CDR1 SGHTS, CDR2 YDEGEE. CDR3 length equals 14 residues. The source material was peripheral blood. The TCR sequence derives from a woman aged 55-70 years with COVID-19, enrolled during active disease. V usage is TRBV5-8 and J usage is TRBJ1-5; perhaps TRBD1 as D (5 bases). As DNA, the CDR3 is TGTGCCAGCAGCTTGGGACAGCTCAATCAGCCCCAGCATTTT. This encodes CASSLGQLNQPQHF.